This TCR beta chain derives from a study of cytomegalovirus exposure and HLA in healthy donors. General study findings and limits: In vitro experiments confirmed that three CMV-associated chains were specific for CMV antigens. TCR association rates varied by HLA locus in a later analysis, with DRB1 highest and HLA-C lowest.

On this clone: Its antigen is undetermined.

With 60 Vbeta and 13 Jbeta primers, the PCR was carried out. Repertoires were generated with immunoSEQ multiplex PCR, while TCRdb's copy carries only in-frame clones and drops some. Of 75,000 to 100,000 clones detected, 60% to 80% appear once; the ten largest clones hold 3% to 3.5%. The CDR3 consists of 15 residues. CDR1 GTSNPN and CDR2 SVGIG come from the germline V gene (reference sequence). V was trimmed by 3 bases and J by 2 bases, leaving 14 bases between them. The sequence derives from a man between 40 and 49 years old in good health and CMV-seronegative. The chain is built from TRBV30 and TRBJ1-5, with D uncertain. The sequenced sample was PBMCs. The CDR3 is CAWRGGDMGNQPQHF. The DNA of the CDR3 is TGTGCCTGGAGAGGAGGTGATATGGGCAATCAGCCCCAGCATTTT. Together with reference TRBV30 and TRBJ1-5, the CDR3 gives the full variable domain: SQTIHQWPATLVQPVGSPLSLECTVEGTSNPNLYWYRQAAGRGLQLLFYSVGIGQISSEVPQNLSASRPQDRQFILSSKKLLLSDSGFYLCAWRGGDMGNQPQHFGDGTRLSIL.